Detailed here is one T cell receptor (beta chain). The data derive from a study of blood T cell repertoires in COVID-19. On the study more broadly: From T cells, B-cell-depleted T cells, or PBMCs came the material, which was cDNA or gDNA.

Data came from immunoSEQ multiplex PCR; TCRdb stores just in-frame clones and leaves some out. The sample has fewer than 250,000 clones; more than 75% are singletons. The sequencing input was peripheral blood. This TCR came from a woman of 80 years or more with COVID-19, enrolled during active disease.

In DNA form, the CDR3 reads TGCGCCAGCCAACAGGGGTCGAACACTGAAGCTTTCTTT. Amino acid sequence: CASQQGSNTEAFF. This chain uses TRBV5-1 with TRBJ1-1, with TRBD1 matching 7 bases. With V trimmed by 7 bases and J by 1 base, 4 bases remained unmatched. Germline V gene lookup returns CDR1 SGHRS and CDR2 YFSETQ. This CDR3 spans 13 amino acids.